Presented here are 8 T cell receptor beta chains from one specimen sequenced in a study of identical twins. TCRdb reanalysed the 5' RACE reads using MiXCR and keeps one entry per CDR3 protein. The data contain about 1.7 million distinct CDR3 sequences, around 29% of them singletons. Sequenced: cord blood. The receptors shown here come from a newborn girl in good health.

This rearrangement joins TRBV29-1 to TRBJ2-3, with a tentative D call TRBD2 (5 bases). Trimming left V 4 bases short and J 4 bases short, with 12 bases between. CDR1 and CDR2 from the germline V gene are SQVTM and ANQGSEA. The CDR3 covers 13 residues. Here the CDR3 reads CSVALAWADTQYF. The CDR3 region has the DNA TGCAGCGTTGCTCTAGCTTGGGCAGATACGCAGTATTTT.

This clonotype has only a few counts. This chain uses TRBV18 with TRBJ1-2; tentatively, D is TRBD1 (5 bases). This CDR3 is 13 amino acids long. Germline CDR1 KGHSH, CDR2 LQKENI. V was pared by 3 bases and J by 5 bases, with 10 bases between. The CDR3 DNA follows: TGTGCCAGCTCACCGGGACTGATGTATGGCTACACCTTC. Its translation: CASSPGLMYGYTF. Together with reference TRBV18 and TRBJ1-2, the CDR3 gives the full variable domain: NAGVMQNPRHLVRRRGQEARLRCSPMKGHSHVYWYRQLPEEGLKFMVYLQKENIIDESGMPKERFSAEFPKEGPSILRIQQVVRGDSAAYFCASSPGLMYGYTFGSGTRLTVV.

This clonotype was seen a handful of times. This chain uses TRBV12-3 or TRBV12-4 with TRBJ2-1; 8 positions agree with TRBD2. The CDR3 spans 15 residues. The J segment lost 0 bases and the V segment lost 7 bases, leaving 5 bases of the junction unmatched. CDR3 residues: CASTSGTSSYNEQFF. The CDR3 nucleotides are TGTGCCAGCACGTCCGGGACTAGCTCCTACAATGAGCAGTTCTTC.

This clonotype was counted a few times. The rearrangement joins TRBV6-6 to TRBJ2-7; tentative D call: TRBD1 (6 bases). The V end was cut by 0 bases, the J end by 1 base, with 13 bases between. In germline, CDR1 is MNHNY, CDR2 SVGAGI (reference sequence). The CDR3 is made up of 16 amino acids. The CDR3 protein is CASSYSTGPLSYEQYF. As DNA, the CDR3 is TGTGCCAGCAGTTACTCCACAGGGCCCTTGTCCTACGAGCAGTACTTC.

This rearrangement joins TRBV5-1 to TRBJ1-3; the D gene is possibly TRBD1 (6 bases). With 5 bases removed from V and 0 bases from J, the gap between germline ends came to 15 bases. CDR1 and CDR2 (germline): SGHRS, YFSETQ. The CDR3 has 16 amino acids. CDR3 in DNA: TGCGCCAGCAGTCTCGAGGGGGTTATCTCTGGAAACACCATATATTTT. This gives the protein CASSLEGVISGNTIYF.

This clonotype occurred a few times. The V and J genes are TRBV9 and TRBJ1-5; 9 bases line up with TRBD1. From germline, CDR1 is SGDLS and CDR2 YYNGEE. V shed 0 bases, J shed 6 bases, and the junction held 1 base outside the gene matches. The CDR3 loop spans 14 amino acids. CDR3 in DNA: TGTGCCAGCAGCGTAGCGGGACAGGGTCAGCCCCAGCATTTT. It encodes CASSVAGQGQPQHF. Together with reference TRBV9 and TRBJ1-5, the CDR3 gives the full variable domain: DSGVTQTPKHLITATGQRVTLRCSPRSGDLSVYWYQQSLDQGLQFLIQYYNGEERAKGNILERFSAQQFPDLHSELNLSSLELGDSALYFCASSVAGQGQPQHFGDGTRLSIL.

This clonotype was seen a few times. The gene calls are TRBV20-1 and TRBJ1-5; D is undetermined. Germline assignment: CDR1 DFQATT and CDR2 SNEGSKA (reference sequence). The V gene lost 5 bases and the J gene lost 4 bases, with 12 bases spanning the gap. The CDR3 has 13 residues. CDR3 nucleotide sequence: TGCAGTGCTCTTTATCTGCGTAATCAGCCCCAGCATTTT. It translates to CSALYLRNQPQHF.

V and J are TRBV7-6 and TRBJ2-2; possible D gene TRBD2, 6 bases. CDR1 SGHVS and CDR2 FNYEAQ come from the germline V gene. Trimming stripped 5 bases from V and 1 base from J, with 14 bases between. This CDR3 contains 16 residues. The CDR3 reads CASSHGLMRNTGELFF. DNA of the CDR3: TGTGCCAGCAGCCATGGACTAATGCGGAACACCGGGGAGCTGTTTTTT.